This T cell receptor (beta chain) stems from a study of cytomegalovirus exposure and HLA in healthy donors. Using immunoSEQ multiplex PCR, the repertoire was profiled, and TCRdb retains in-frame clones only, with some absent. Of 110,000 or so clones listed, approximately 96% are singletons. The CDR3 is 16 residues long. CDR1 is SGHTA and CDR2 is FQGTGA in the germline V gene. Trimming stripped 1 base from V and 7 bases from J, with 14 bases between. The receptor was derived from a woman aged 18-35 years in good health and CMV-seronegative. The V call is TRBV7-3, the J call TRBJ1-6, with TRBD1 as a possible D gene (6 bases). The sequencing input was PBMCs. The CDR3 spells CASSLRARGSNSPLHF. In DNA, the CDR3 is TGTGCCAGCAGCTTAAGGGCAAGGGGGAGCAATTCACCCCTCCACTTT.